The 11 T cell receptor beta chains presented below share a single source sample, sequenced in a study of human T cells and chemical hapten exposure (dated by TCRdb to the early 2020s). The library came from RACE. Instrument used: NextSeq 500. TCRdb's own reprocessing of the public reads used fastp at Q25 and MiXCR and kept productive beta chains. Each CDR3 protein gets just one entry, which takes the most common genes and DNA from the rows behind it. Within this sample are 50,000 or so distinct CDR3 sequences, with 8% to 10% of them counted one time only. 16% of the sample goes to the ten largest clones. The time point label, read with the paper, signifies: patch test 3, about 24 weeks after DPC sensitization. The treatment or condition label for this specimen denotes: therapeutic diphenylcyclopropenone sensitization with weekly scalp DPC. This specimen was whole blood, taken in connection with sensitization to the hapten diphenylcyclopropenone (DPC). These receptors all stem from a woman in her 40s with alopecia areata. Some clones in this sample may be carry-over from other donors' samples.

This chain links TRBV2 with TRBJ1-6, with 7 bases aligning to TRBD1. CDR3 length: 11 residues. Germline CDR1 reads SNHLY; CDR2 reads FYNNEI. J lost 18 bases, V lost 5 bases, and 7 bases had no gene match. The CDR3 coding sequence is TGTGCCAGCAGTCCGGGACAGAGTTCCCACTTT. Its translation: CASSPGQSSHF.

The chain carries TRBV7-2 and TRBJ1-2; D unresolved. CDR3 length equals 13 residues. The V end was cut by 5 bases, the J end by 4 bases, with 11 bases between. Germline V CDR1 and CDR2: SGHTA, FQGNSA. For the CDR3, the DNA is TGTGCCAGCAGCGGCAGACGGATCTATGGCTACACCTTC. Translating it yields CASSGRRIYGYTF.

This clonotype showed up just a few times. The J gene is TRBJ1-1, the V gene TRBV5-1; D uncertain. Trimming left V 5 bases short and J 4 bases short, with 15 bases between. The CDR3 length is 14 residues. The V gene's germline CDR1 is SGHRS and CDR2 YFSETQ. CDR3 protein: CASRLPDEGTEAFF. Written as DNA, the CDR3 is TGCGCCAGCAGGCTGCCTGACGAGGGCACTGAAGCTTTCTTT.

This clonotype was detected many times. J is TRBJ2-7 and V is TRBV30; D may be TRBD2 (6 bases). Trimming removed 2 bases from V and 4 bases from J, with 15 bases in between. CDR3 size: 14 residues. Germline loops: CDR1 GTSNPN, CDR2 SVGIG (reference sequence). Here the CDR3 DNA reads TGTGCCTGGAGTTCGGCGGGGAGTGGGTACGAGCAGTACTTC. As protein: CAWSSAGSGYEQYF.

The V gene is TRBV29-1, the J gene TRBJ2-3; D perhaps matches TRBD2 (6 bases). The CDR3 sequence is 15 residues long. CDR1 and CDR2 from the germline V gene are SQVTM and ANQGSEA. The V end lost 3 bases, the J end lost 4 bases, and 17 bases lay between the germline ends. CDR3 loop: CSVESGTSFPDTQYF. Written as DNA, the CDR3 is TGCAGCGTTGAGTCCGGGACTTCATTCCCAGATACGCAGTATTTT.

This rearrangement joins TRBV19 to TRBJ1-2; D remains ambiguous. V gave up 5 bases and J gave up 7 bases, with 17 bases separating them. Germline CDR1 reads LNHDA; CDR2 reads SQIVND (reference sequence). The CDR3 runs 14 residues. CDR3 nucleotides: TGTGCCAGTAGTTTCCGGGCCAATATCGGTGGCTACACCTTC. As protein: CASSFRANIGGYTF.

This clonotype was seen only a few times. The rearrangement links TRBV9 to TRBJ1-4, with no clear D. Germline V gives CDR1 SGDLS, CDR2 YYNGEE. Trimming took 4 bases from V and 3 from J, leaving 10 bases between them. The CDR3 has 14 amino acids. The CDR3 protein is CASSRDGSNEKLFF. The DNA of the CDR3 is TGTGCCAGCAGCCGCGACGGATCTAATGAAAAACTGTTTTTT.

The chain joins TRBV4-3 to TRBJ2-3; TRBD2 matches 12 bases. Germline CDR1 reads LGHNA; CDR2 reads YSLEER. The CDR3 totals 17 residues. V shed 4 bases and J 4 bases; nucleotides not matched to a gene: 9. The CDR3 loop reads CASSRLPSGGAPDTQYF. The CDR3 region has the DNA TGCGCCAGCAGCCGGCTACCTAGCGGGGGGGCCCCAGATACGCAGTATTTT.

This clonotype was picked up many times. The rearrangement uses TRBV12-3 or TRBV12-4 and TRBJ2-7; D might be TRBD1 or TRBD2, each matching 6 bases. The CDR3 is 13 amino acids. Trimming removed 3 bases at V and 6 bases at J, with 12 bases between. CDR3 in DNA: TGTGCCAGCAGTTTTGGGGGGCCCGTCGAGCAGTACTTC. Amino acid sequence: CASSFGGPVEQYF.

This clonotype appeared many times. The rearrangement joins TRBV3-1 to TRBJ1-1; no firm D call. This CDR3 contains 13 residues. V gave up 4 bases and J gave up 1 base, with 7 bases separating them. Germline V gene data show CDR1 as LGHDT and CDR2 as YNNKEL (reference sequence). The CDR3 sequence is CASSRAGNTEAFF. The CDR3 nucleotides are TGTGCCAGCAGCCGAGCAGGGAACACTGAAGCTTTCTTT.

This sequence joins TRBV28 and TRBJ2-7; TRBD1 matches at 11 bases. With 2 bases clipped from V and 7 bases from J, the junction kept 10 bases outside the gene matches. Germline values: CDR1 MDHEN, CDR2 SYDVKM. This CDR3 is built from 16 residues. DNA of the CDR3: TGTGCCAGCAGTTTACCCCCGGGACAGGGGGGTGGAGAGCAGTACTTC. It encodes CASSLPPGQGGGEQYF.